The 16 T cell receptor beta chains presented below share a single source sample, sequenced in a study of shared clonotypes between healthy human individuals. Here immunoSEQ multiplex PCR was the method, and the copy in TCRdb shows in-frame clones only, minus some. The sample holds roughly 1 million clones, 65% to 75% seen once. Sequenced sample: memory CD4+ T cells sorted from blood. Sample subset: CD45RA-negative fraction. Receptor source: a man in his late teens or twenties in good health.

The V gene is TRBV6-1, the J gene TRBJ2-2; either TRBD1 or TRBD2 may supply D (5 bases each). This CDR3 is 15 amino acids long. In germline, CDR1 is MNHNS, CDR2 SASEGT. V was trimmed by 6 bases and J by 0 bases, leaving 11 bases between them. The CDR3 here is CASRVGTANTGELFF. The CDR3 region has the DNA TGTGCCAGCAGGGTTGGGACCGCGAACACCGGGGAGCTGTTTTTT.

The V gene is TRBV9, the J gene TRBJ1-5; D is uncertain. The CDR3 is 15 amino acids. Between the trimmed V and J ends, which lost 0 bases and 2 bases, there was a span of 9 bases. CDR1 SGDLS and CDR2 YYNGEE come from the germline V gene. The CDR3 DNA reads as TGTGCCAGCAGCGTAGGCCCGGCTCGCAATCAGCCCCAGCATTTT. Protein product: CASSVGPARNQPQHF.

The V and J genes are TRBV30 and TRBJ1-2, with 7 bases fitting TRBD1. CDR3 length equals 14 residues. Trimming cost V 3 bases and J 5 bases; bases outside gene matches: 9. From germline, CDR1 is GTSNPN and CDR2 SVGIG (reference sequence). CDR3 in amino acids: CAWSRPGTEYGYTF. The CDR3 nucleotides read TGTGCCTGGAGCCGGCCGGGGACAGAATATGGCTACACCTTC.

The chain joins TRBV30 to TRBJ1-6; 9 positions agree with TRBD1. V shed 2 bases and J 4 bases; nucleotides not matched to a gene: 6. The CDR3 covers 16 residues. The germline V gene has CDR1 GTSNPN and CDR2 SVGIG (reference sequence). CDR3 protein: CAWSTPGTGYNSPLHF. The DNA of the CDR3 is TGTGCCTGGAGTACCCCCGGGACAGGGTATAATTCACCCCTCCACTTT.

This chain links TRBV28 with TRBJ2-6, with D perhaps TRBD1 (6 bases). This CDR3 contains 16 residues. The germline V gene has CDR1 MDHEN and CDR2 SYDVKM. V was trimmed by 5 bases and J by 0 bases, leaving 11 bases between them. CDR3 protein: CASSLGTPSGANVLTF. In nucleotides, the CDR3 is TGTGCCAGCAGTCTTGGGACACCCTCTGGGGCCAACGTCCTGACTTTC.

This sequence joins TRBV6-6 and TRBJ1-5; TRBD1 agrees at 7 bases. Looked up from germline, CDR1 is MNHNY and CDR2 is SVGAGI (reference sequence). This CDR3 has 15 residues. The junction had 10 bases not matched to a gene; V was cut back by 6 bases and J by 5 bases. CDR3 nucleotide sequence: TGTGCCAGCAGAACCCTCGCAGGGGGTCATCAGCCCCAGCATTTT. Translation: CASRTLAGGHQPQHF.

This clone showed up just once. The chain employs TRBV25-1 and TRBJ1-4; possibly TRBD1 for D (6 bases). The CDR3 is 15 amino acids. Germline values: CDR1 MGHDK, CDR2 SYGVNS. Trimming stripped 3 bases from V and 0 bases from J, with 8 bases between. CDR3 sequence: CASSDHRATNEKLFF. DNA of the CDR3: TGTGCCAGCAGTGACCACAGGGCAACTAATGAAAAACTGTTTTTT.

The J gene is TRBJ2-1, the V gene TRBV2; D is unresolved. V was clipped by 6 bases and J by 7 bases, with 7 bases between them. The CDR3 has 11 amino acids. From germline, CDR1 is SNHLY and CDR2 FYNNEI. This CDR3 reads CASSLENEQFF. The DNA of the CDR3 is TGTGCCAGCAGCCTAGAGAATGAGCAGTTCTTC.

The DNA of the CDR3 is TGTGCCAGCAGTGGTAGCACAGGTAACTCTGGAAACACCATATATTTT. Amino acid sequence: CASSGSTGNSGNTIYF. The genes are TRBV2 and TRBJ1-3, with a weak D call TRBD1 (5 bases). V lost 4 bases to trimming and J lost 0 bases, with 13 bases between them. This CDR3 contains 16 residues. Germline V gene sequence: CDR1 SNHLY, CDR2 FYNNEI.

The table lists this clone with a few counts. The V gene is TRBV10-1, the J gene TRBJ1-2; the match to TRBD1 covers 10 bases. Germline V gene sequence: CDR1 WNHNN, CDR2 SYGVQD (reference sequence). Germline trimming cut 5 bases from V and 8 bases from J; bases unmatched to any gene: 5. The CDR3 contains 13 residues. The CDR3 DNA follows: TGCGCCAGCAGTCAAGGGACAGGGGCCGGCTACACCTTC. Its translation is CASSQGTGAGYTF.

This clone occurred once. The chain's CDR3 is CASSYRDRGQYEQYF. CDR3 sequence (DNA): TGTGCCAGCAGTTACAGGGACAGGGGGCAGTACGAGCAGTACTTC. J is TRBJ2-7 and V is TRBV6-5; 12 bases match TRBD1. This CDR3 comprises 15 residues. V gave up 2 bases and J gave up 4 bases; unmatched junction bases: 3. CDR1 is MNHEY, CDR2 SVGAGI, per germline.

This chain joins TRBV2 and TRBJ2-4; D is unclear. The CDR3 is made up of 13 amino acids. V lost 3 bases and J lost 9, with 12 bases in between. The germline CDR1 and CDR2 sequences are SNHLY and FYNNEI. The CDR3 coding sequence is TGTGCCAGCAGTGACTCGCCCCGGCCCATTCAGTACTTC. Its translation is CASSDSPRPIQYF.

The rearrangement links TRBV7-2 to TRBJ2-5; D remains unclear. Trimming took 5 bases from V and 5 from J, leaving 15 bases between them. CDR3 length: 14 amino acids. Germline V gene lookup returns CDR1 SGHTA and CDR2 FQGNSA. CDR3 nucleotide sequence: TGTGCCAGCAGCACCTACTCGGTAGGGGAGACCCAGTACTTC. Amino acids: CASSTYSVGETQYF.

V gene TRBV30 combines with J gene TRBJ2-7; TRBD2 matches 13 bases. Germline CDR1 and CDR2: GTSNPN and SVGIG (reference sequence). V lost 4 bases to trimming and J lost 0 bases; unmatched junction nucleotides: 6. The CDR3 has 16 amino acids. CDR3 in DNA: TGTGCCTGGAAACTAGCGGGGGGGCCGGGCTCCTACGAGCAGTACTTC. Its protein product is CAWKLAGGPGSYEQYF.

The V gene is TRBV5-5, the J gene TRBJ1-3; 10 bases agree with TRBD1. V lost 4 bases to trimming and J lost 3 bases; unmatched junction nucleotides: 7. Germline V gene lookup returns CDR1 SGHKS and CDR2 YYEKEE (reference sequence). The CDR3 has 16 amino acids. The CDR3 here is CASSAGTGAGGNTIYF. The DNA of the CDR3 is TGTGCCAGCAGCGCAGGGACAGGGGCAGGTGGAAACACCATATATTTT.

V usage is TRBV4-2 and J usage is TRBJ2-5, with TRBD2 matching 11 bases. V gave up 4 bases and J gave up 2 bases; unmatched junction bases: 9. This CDR3 has 17 amino acids. CDR1 and CDR2 from the germline V gene are LGHNA and YNFKEQ. DNA for the CDR3: TGTGCCAGCAGCCCCGAGAGCCTAGCGGGGGGTCAAGAGACCCAGTACTTC. The encoded protein is CASSPESLAGGQETQYF.